This TCR beta chain was sequenced during a study of cytomegalovirus exposure and HLA in healthy donors. Looked up from germline, CDR1 is SGHVS and CDR2 is FNYEAQ. V was clipped by 1 base and J by 9 bases; unmatched bases: 6. There are 14 residues in the CDR3. The table lists this clone with a count of one. Its specificity is not known. Primers included in the PCR were 60 Vbeta and 13 Jbeta primers. TCRdb's table, derived via immunoSEQ multiplex PCR, lists solely in-frame clones and lacks some. This table holds about 83,000 clones, around 76% found once. Study-wide results and limits: Donors belonging to an Asian-associated ancestry cluster reportedly showed fewer N-insertions in productive TCRs than the approximately 670-donor mean, according to what a later analysis found. Earlier analysis looked at TCR beta V segments, and most were productive about 90% or about 30% of the time. Cytomegalovirus association was listed for 170 or so TCR beta chains.

The chain links TRBV7-6 to TRBJ1-5, with 7 nucleotides matching TRBD1. The sequenced sample was PBMCs. This clonotype was sampled from a man aged 18 to 29 in good health and CMV-seropositive. The CDR3 DNA reads TGTGCCAGCAGCTTAGAGGGGGCCGAGGGGCCCCAGCATTTT. Amino acids: CASSLEGAEGPQHF.